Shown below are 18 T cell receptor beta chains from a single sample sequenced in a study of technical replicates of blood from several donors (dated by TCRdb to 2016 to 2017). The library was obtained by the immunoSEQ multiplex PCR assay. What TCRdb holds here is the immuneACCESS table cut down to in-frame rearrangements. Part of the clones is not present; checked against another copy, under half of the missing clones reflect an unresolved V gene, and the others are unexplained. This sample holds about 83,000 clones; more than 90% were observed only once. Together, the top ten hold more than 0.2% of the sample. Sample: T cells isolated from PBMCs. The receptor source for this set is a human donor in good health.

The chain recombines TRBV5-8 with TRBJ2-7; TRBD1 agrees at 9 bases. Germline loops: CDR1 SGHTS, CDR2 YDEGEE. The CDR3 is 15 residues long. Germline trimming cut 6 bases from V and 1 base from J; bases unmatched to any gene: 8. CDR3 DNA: TGTGCCAGCAACCCGACAGGGGGATGGTCCTACGAGCAGTACTTC. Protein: CASNPTGGWSYEQYF.

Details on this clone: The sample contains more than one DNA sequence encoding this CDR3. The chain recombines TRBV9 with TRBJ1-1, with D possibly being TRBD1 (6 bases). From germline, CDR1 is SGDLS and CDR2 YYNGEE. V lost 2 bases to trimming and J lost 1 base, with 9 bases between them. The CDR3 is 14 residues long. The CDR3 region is CASSVVGGNTEAFF. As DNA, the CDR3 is TGTGCCAGCAGCGTTGTAGGGGGGAACACTGAAGCTTTCTTT.

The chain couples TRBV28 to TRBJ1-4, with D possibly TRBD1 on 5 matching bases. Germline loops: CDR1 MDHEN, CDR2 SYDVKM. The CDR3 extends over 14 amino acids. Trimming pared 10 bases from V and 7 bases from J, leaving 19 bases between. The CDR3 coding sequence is TGTGCCACCGCACTGGGGATAAGGGGTGAAAAACTGTTTTTT. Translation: CATALGIRGEKLFF.

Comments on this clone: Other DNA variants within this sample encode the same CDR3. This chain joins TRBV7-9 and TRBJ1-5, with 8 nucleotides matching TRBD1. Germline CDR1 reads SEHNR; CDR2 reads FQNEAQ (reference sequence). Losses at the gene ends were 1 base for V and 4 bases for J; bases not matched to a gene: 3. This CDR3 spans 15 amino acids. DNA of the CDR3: TGTGCCAGCAGCTTAGGAGGGACAGGTAATCAGCCCCAGCATTTT. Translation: CASSLGGTGNQPQHF.

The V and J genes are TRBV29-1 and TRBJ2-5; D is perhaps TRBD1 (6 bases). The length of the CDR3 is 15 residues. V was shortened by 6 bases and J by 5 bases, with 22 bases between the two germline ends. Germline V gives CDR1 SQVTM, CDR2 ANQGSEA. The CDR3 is CSVGTDSTVGETQYF. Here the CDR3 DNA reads TGCAGCGTCGGGACGGACAGCACGGTGGGGGAGACCCAGTACTTC.

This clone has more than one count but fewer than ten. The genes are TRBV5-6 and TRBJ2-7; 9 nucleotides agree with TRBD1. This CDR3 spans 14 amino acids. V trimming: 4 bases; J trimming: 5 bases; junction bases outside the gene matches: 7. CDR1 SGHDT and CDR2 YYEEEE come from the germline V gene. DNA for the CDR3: TGTGCCAGCAGCCTTCCAACAGGGGGCAACGAGCAGTACTTC. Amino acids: CASSLPTGGNEQYF.

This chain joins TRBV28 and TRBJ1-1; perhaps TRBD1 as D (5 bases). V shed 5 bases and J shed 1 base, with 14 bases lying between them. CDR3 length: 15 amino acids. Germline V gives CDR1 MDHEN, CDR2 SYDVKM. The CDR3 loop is CASSPWSTANTEAFF. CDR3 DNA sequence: TGTGCCAGCAGTCCTTGGTCGACAGCGAACACTGAAGCTTTCTTT.

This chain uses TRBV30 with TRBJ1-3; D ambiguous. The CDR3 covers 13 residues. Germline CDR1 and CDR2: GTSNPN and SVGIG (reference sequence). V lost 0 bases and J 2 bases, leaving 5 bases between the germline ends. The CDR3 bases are TGTGCCTGGAGTGTATCCACTGGAAACACCATATATTTT. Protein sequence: CAWSVSTGNTIYF.

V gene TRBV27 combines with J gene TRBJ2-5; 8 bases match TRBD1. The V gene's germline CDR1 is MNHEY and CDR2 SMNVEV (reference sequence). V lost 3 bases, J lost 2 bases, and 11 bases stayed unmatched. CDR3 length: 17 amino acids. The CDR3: CASSLGADRGRQETQYF. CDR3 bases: TGTGCCAGCAGTTTGGGAGCAGACAGGGGCCGTCAAGAGACCCAGTACTTC.

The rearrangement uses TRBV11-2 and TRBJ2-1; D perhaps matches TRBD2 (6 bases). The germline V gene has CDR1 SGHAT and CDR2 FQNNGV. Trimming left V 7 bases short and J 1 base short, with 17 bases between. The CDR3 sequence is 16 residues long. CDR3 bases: TGTGCCAGCACCTCAGAGGGAGGTGGATCCTACAATGAGCAGTTCTTC. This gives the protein CASTSEGGGSYNEQFF. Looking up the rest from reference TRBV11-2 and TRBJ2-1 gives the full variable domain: EAGVAQSPRYKIIEKRQSVAFWCNPISGHATLYWYQQILGQGPKLLIQFQNNGVVDDSQLPKDRFSAERLKGVDSTLKIQPAKLEDSAVYLCASTSEGGGSYNEQFFGPGTRLTVL.

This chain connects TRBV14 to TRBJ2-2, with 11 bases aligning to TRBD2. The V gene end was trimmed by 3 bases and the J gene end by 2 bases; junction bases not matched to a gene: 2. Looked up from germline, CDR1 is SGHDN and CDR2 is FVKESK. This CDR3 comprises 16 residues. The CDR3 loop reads CASSQTSGKNTGELFF. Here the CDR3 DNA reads TGTGCCAGCAGCCAGACTAGCGGGAAAAACACCGGGGAGCTGTTTTTT.

This chain's CDR3 is CASSSLAGVDYNEQFF. The CDR3 DNA reads as TGCGCCAGCAGCTCCCTAGCGGGAGTCGACTACAATGAGCAGTTCTTC. V usage is TRBV5-1 and J usage is TRBJ2-1, with 10 bases fitting TRBD2. Germline V gene lookup returns CDR1 SGHRS and CDR2 YFSETQ. The CDR3 sequence is 16 residues long. V lost 3 bases, J lost 3 bases, and 6 bases stayed unmatched.

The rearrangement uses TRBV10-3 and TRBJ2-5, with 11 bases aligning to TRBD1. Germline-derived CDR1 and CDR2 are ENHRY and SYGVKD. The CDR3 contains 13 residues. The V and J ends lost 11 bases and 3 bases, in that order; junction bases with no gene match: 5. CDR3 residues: CAARDRGEETQYF. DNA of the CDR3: TGTGCCGCCCGGGACAGGGGGGAAGAGACCCAGTACTTC.

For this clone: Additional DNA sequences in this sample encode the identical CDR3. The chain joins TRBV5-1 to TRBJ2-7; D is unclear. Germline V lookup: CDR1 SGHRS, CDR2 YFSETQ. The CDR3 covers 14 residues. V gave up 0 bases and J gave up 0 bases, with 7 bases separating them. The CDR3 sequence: CASSLGATSYEQYF. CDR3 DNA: TGCGCCAGCAGCTTGGGGGCCACCTCCTACGAGCAGTACTTC.

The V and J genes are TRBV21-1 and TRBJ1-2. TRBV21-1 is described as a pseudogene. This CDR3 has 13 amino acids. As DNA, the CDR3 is TGTGCCGTCGGGGGGGCCCCCTTTGATGGCTACACCTTC. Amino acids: CAVGGAPFDGYTF.

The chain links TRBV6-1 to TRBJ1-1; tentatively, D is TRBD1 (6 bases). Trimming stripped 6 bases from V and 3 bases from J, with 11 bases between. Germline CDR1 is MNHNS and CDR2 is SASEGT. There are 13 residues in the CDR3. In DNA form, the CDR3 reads TGTGCCAGCAGCGGGACAACTTACACTGAAGCTTTCTTT. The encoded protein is CASSGTTYTEAFF.

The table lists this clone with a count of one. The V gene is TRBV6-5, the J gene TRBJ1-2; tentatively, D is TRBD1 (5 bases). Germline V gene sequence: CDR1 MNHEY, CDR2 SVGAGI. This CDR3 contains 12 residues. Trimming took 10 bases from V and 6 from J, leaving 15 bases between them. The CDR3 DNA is TGTGCCACTACCAGGGCGAACGATGGCTACACCTTC. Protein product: CATTRANDGYTF.

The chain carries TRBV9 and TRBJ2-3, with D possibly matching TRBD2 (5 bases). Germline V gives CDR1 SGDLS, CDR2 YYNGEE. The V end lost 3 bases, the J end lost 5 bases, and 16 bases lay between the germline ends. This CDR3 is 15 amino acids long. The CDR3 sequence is CASSAVDGAGDTQYF. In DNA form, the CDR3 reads TGTGCCAGCAGCGCCGTAGATGGCGCGGGAGATACGCAGTATTTT.